The present T cell receptor beta chain was sequenced within a study of regulatory T cells in long-lasting Graves disease. Study-wide findings and caveats: The TCR repertoire of persistent Graves' patients was less diverse than that of newly diagnosed ones.

TCR beta libraries were built with iRepertoire HTBI primers and Arm-PCR of CDR3 regions. TCRdb independently ran MiXCR on the multiplex PCR reads; one entry per CDR3 protein. The top ten clones hold about 14% of a sample with under 300,000 distinct CDR3 sequences, 20% of them seen once. Time point noted: newly diagnosed GD, antithyroid drugs for less than 3 months. Generation of the TCR library employed RNA extracted from PBMCs. CDR1 and CDR2 (germline): DFQATT, SNEGSKA (reference sequence). CDR3 length: 13 amino acids. V was trimmed by 6 bases and J by 11 bases, leaving 19 bases between them. The sample holds many counts of this clonotype. What it binds is unknown.

This specimen consisted of peripheral blood mononuclear cells (PBMCs), obtained at new diagnosis, from a patient treated with antithyroid drugs. The chain combines TRBV20-1 with TRBJ2-2; D is undetermined. The source is a female donor with Graves disease. The CDR3 DNA follows: TGCAGTGCCATCGACACCTACGCGGCCGAGCTGTTTTTT. Protein: CSAIDTYAAELFF.